A selection of T cell receptor beta chains follows, all from one sample in a study of response to subunit inactivated influenza vaccine. TCRdb analysed the RT-PCR reads with MiXCR anew, one entry per CDR3 protein. The sample lists about 480,000 distinct CDR3 sequences, over 25% seen once, with approximately 2% in the top ten. The sample was CD4+ T cells sorted from PBMCs, taken around 5 days after vaccination. Receptors originate from a man aged 45-60 years who received an inactivated influenza vaccine. The CDR3 runs from the conserved cysteine through the conserved F or W. Fields, in order: clone size, V gene, D gene, J gene, CDR3 DNA, CDR3 protein. The D gene is left open where the match is weak. A clone size is listed for some rows: how often the clone was seen (once, few, many), or a class if it is expanded.

>few|TRBV12-3/TRBV12-4|TRBD1|TRBJ1-2
TGTGCCAGCAGCCTCGGTCAGGGGGGGGCAGCTAACTATGGCTACACCTTC
CASSLGQGGAANYGYTF
>few|TRBV11-1|TRBD1|TRBJ1-1
TGTGCCAGCACCCCACAGGGGGACGACACTGAAGCTTTCTTT
CASTPQGDDTEAFF
>few|TRBV7-2|-|TRBJ1-5
TGTGCCAGCAGCTTAACCTCGGAAGGTCAGCCCCAGCATTTT
CASSLTSEGQPQHF
>-|TRBV2|TRBD2|TRBJ2-1
TGTGCCAGCAGTCTAGGCGGGAGTAATAGGGATGAGCAGTTCTTC
CASSLGGSNRDEQFF
>-|TRBV6-2/TRBV6-3|-|TRBJ2-5
TGTGCCAGCGGACGGCTCAGTGGCGGGGAGACCCAGTACTTC
CASGRLSGGETQYF
>-|TRBV29-1|-|TRBJ2-2
TGCAGCGTGTGGGACCCTCCGGGGGAGCTGTTTTTT
CSVWDPPGELFF
>-|TRBV5-1|-|TRBJ2-7
TGCGCCAGCAGCCGAAACCCGGGAACCTTCCAAGGCTACGAGCAGTACTTC
CASSRNPGTFQGYEQYF
>-|TRBV5-1|-|TRBJ1-4
TGCGCCAGCAGGAGGGAGGGGTCCACTAATGAAAAACTGTTTTTT
CASRREGSTNEKLFF
>-|TRBV29-1|-|TRBJ2-2
TGCAGCGTTGTAGTTGGAGGGAACACCGGGGAGCTGTTTTTT
CSVVVGGNTGELFF
>-|TRBV7-9|TRBD1|TRBJ2-5
TGTGCCAGCAGTTCGCCAGGGACAGGCCAAGAGACCCAGTACTTC
CASSSPGTGQETQYF
>-|TRBV18|TRBD1|TRBJ1-6
TGTGCCAGCTCACCATCCAGCCCAGGGGGGAGCTCACCCCTCCACTTT
CASSPSSPGGSSPLHF
>once|TRBV7-2|-|TRBJ2-5
TGTGCCAGCAGCCTAGACTACTCACAAGAGACCCAGTACTTC
CASSLDYSQETQYF
>-|TRBV30|-|TRBJ2-2
TGTGCCTGGAGTGGGACTCGGACAGCCAACACCGGGGAGCTGTTTTTT
CAWSGTRTANTGELFF
>few|TRBV20-1|TRBD1|TRBJ2-5
TGCAGTGCTAGAGCAATCGGGACAGTGACCCAAGAGACCCAGTACTTC
CSARAIGTVTQETQYF
>-|TRBV7-2|TRBD1|TRBJ1-3
TGTGCCAGCAGTTTCACCGGGACAGGGGTCGGAAACACCATATATTTT
CASSFTGTGVGNTIYF
>few|TRBV5-1|-|TRBJ2-7
TGCGCCAGCAGCTTGGCGCCGTTTAGGTCCTACGAGCAGTACTTC
CASSLAPFRSYEQYF
>once|TRBV15|-|TRBJ1-1
TGTGCCACCAGCAGAGACAGGTTGGTGTCCACTGAAGCTTTCTTT
CATSRDRLVSTEAFF
>once|TRBV6-2/TRBV6-3|TRBD2|TRBJ2-7
TGTGCCAGCAGTTACCGGACTAGCGGGTCTACCTACGAGCAGTACTTC
CASSYRTSGSTYEQYF
>-|TRBV5-1|-|TRBJ2-6
TGCGCCAGCAGCCCGAGCCTGGACAGATATGGGGCCAACGTCCTGACTTTC
CASSPSLDRYGANVLTF
>-|TRBV28|-|TRBJ1-2
TGTGCCAGCAGTTTAACTCGACATAACTATGGCTACACCTTC
CASSLTRHNYGYTF
>-|TRBV6-5|-|TRBJ1-2
TGTGCCAGCAGGCACGACAGTAACTATGGCTACACCTTC
CASRHDSNYGYTF
>-|TRBV7-9|TRBD1|TRBJ1-4
TGTGCCAGCAGCCGCCCGGGACAGGAAAAACTGTTTTTT
CASSRPGQEKLFF
>few|TRBV20-1|-|TRBJ2-3
TGCAGTGCTAGAGAGTCCCGGACAACCACAGATACGCAGTATTTT
CSARESRTTTDTQYF
>few|TRBV10-3|-|TRBJ1-1
TGTGCCATTGGAGACAGGAAAATGAACACTGAAGCTTTCTTT
CAIGDRKMNTEAFF